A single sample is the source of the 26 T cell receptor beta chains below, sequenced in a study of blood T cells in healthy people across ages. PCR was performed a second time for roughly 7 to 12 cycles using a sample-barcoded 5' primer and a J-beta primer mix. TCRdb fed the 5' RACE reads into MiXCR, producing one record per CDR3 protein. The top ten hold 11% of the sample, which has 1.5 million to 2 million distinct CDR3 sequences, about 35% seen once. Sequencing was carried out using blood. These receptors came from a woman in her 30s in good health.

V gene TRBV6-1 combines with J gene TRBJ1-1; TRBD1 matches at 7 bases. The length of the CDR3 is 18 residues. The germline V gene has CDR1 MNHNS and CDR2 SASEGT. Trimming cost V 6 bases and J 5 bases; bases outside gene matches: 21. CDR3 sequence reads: CASSIPRDPGGPRTEAFF. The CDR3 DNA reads TGTGCCAGCAGCATCCCTCGGGACCCAGGGGGGCCGCGGACTGAAGCTTTCTTT.

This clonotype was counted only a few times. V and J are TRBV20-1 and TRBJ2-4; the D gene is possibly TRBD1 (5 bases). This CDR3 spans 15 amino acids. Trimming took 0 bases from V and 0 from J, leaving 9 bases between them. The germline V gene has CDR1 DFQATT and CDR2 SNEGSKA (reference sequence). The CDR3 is CSARDPGLAKNIQYF. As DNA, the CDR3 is TGCAGTGCTAGAGATCCAGGGCTAGCCAAAAACATTCAGTACTTC.

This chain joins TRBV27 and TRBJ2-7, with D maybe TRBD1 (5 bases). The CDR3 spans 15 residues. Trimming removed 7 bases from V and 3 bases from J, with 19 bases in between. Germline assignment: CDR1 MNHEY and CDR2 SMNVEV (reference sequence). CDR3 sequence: CASKVFGGHGYEQYF. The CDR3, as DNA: TGTGCCAGCAAAGTTTTCGGTGGACACGGCTACGAGCAGTACTTC.

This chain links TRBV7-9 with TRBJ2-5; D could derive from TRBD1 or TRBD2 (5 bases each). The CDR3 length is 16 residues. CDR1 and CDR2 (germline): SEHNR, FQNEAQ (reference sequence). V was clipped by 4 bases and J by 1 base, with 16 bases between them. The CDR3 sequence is CASSSPRVLVQETQYF. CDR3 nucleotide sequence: TGTGCCAGCAGCTCTCCCAGGGTACTAGTCCAAGAGACCCAGTACTTC.

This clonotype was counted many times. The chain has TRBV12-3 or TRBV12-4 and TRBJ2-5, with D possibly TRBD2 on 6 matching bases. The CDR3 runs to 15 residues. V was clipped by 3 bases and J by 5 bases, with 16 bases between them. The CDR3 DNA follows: TGTGCCAGCAGTTTTAACTCGCTTGGGGGGGAGACCCAGTACTTC. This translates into CASSFNSLGGETQYF.

The CDR3 region has the DNA TGTGCCACCAGTGATTATGGGTCCCCCACAGATACGCAGTATTTT. It is translated as CATSDYGSPTDTQYF. This rearrangement joins TRBV24-1 to TRBJ2-3; D is unresolved. The CDR3 spans 15 residues. Germline-derived CDR1 and CDR2 are KGHDR and SFDVKD. The germline V and J ends were trimmed by 2 bases and 2 bases, with 10 bases remaining between them.

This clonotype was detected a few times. The CDR3 bases are TGCAGTGCTAGGGGGTTCGGGAGCCCCTACGAGCAGTACTTC. Protein product: CSARGFGSPYEQYF. The rearrangement links TRBV20-1 to TRBJ2-7; weak D call: TRBD2 (6 bases). The CDR3 contains 14 residues. Germline CDR1 and CDR2: DFQATT and SNEGSKA (reference sequence). V was trimmed by 3 bases and J by 2 bases, leaving 14 bases between them.

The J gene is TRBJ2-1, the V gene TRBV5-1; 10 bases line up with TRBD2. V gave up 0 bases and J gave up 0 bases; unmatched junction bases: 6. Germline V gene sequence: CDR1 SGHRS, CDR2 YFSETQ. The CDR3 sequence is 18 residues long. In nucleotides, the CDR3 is TGCGCCAGCAGCTTGGATCCTAGCGGGAGCTTCTCCTACAATGAGCAGTTCTTC. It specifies CASSLDPSGSFSYNEQFF.

CDR3 nucleotides: TGCGCCAGCAGCCAAGAAGGACTCGAGGTAAACAATGAGCAGTTCTTC. Its translation: CASSQEGLEVNNEQFF. The V gene is TRBV4-1, the J gene TRBJ2-1; D is perhaps TRBD2 (5 bases). Per germline, CDR1 MGHRA and CDR2 YSYEKL. The V end lost 0 bases, the J end lost 5 bases, and 14 bases lay between the germline ends. The CDR3 extends over 16 amino acids.

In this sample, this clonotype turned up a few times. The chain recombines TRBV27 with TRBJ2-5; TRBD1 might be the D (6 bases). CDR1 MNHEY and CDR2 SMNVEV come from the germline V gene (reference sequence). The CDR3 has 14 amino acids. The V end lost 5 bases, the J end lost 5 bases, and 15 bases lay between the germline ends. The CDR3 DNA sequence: TGTGCCAGCAGTCCCCTAGGGGGATCGGAGACCCAGTACTTC. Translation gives CASSPLGGSETQYF.

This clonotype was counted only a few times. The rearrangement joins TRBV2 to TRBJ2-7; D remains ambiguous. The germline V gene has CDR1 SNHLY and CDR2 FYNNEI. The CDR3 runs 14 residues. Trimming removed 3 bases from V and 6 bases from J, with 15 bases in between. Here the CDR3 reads CASSDTRGYGEQYF. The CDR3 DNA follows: TGTGCCAGCAGTGACACCCGTGGGTATGGCGAGCAGTACTTC.

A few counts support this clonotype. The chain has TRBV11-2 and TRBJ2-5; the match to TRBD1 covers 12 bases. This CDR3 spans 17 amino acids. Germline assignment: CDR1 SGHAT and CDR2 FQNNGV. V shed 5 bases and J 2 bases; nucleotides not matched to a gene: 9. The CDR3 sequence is CASSPGTGGVDQETQYF. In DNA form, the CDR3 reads TGTGCCAGCAGCCCCGGGACAGGGGGCGTCGATCAAGAGACCCAGTACTTC.

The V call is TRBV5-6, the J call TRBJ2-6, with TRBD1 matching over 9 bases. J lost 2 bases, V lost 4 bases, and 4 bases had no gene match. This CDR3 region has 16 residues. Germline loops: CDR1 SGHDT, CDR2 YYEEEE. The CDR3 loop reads CASSITGGAGANVLTF. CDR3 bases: TGTGCCAGCAGCATCACAGGGGGCGCTGGGGCCAACGTCCTGACTTTC.

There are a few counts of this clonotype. CDR3 region: CASSPGALSYNEQFF. The CDR3 nucleotides read TGTGCCAGCAGCCCGGGAGCCTTATCCTACAATGAGCAGTTCTTC. The rearrangement links TRBV7-3 to TRBJ2-1, with D perhaps matching TRBD2 (6 bases). Between the trimmed V and J ends, which lost 5 bases and 1 base, there was a span of 12 bases. The CDR3 covers 15 residues. Germline V lookup: CDR1 SGHTA, CDR2 FQGTGA.

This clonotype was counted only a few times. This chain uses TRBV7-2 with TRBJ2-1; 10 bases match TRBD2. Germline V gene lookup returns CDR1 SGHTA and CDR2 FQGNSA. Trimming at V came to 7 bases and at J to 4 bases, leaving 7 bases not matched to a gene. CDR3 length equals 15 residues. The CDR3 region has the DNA TGTGCCAGCACCAGGAGCGGGGGGGGTTACAATGAGCAGTTCTTC. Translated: CASTRSGGGYNEQFF.

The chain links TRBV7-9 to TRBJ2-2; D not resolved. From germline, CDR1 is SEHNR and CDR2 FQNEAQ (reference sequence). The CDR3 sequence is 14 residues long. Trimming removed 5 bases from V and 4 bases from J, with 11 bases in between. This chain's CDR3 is CASSRRYSTGELFF. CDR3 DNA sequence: TGTGCCAGCAGCCGACGGTACTCCACCGGGGAGCTGTTTTTT.

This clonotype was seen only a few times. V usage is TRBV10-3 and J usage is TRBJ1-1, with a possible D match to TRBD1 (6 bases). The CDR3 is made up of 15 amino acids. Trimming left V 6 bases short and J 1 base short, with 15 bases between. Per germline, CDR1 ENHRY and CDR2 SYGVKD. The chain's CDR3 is CAIRRDINPNTEAFF. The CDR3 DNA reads TGTGCCATCAGACGGGACATTAATCCGAACACTGAAGCTTTCTTT.

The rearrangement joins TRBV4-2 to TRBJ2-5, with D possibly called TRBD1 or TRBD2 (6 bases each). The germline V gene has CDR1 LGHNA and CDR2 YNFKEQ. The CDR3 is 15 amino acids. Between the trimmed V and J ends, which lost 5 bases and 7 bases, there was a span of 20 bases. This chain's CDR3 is CASSARDGGGGTQYF. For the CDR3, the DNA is TGTGCCAGCAGCGCGCGGGACGGAGGGGGAGGGACCCAGTACTTC.

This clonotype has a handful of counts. CDR3 sequence reads: CASSTPIPNEQFF. In DNA form, the CDR3 reads TGTGCCAGCAGCACCCCTATACCCAATGAGCAGTTCTTC. The chain employs TRBV7-9 and TRBJ2-1; D call uncertain. This CDR3 is built from 13 residues. V was trimmed by 5 bases and J by 6 bases, leaving 11 bases between them. Germline-derived CDR1 and CDR2 are SEHNR and FQNEAQ (reference sequence).

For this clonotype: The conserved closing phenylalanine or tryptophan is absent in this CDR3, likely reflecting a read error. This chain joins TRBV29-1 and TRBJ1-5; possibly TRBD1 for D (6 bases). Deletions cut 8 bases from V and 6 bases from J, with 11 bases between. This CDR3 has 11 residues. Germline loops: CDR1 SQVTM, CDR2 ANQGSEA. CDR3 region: CSPRGGQPQHV. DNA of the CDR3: TGCAGCCCCAGAGGGGGTCAGCCCCAGCATGTT.

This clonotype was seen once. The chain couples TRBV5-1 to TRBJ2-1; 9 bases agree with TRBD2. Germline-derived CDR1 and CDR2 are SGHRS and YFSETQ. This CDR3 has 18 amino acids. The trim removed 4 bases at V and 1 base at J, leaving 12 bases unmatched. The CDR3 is CASSQELAGTRSYNEQFF. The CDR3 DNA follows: TGCGCCAGCAGCCAAGAACTAGCGGGCACGAGGTCCTACAATGAGCAGTTCTTC.

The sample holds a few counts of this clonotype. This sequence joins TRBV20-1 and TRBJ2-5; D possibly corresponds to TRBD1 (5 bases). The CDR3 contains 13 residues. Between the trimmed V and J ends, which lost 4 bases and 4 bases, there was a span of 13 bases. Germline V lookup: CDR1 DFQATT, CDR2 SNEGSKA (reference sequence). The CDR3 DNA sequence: TGCAGTGCTAAAGGGGCCGTTAGAGAGACCCAGTACTTC. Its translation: CSAKGAVRETQYF.

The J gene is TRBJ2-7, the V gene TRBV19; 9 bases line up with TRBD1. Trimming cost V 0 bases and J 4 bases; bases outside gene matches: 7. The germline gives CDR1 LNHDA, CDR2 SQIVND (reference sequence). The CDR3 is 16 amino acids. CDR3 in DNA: TGTGCCAGTAGTATAGATCTTGGGACAGGGCCATACGAGCAGTACTTC. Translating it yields CASSIDLGTGPYEQYF.

This CDR3 is CSASMGNSNQPQHF. For the CDR3, the DNA is TGCAGTGCTAGTATGGGCAATAGCAATCAGCCCCAGCATTTT. The chain employs TRBV20-1 and TRBJ1-5; no reliable D call. The ends were cut back, 3 bases at V and 0 bases at J, with 9 bases in the middle. CDR3 length equals 14 residues. Germline V CDR1 and CDR2: DFQATT, SNEGSKA (reference sequence).

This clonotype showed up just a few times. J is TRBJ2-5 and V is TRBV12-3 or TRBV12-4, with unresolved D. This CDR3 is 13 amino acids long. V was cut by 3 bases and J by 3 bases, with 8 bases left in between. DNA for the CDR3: TGTGCCAGCAGTTTTGTTCGGGAAGAGACCCAGTACTTC. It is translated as CASSFVREETQYF.

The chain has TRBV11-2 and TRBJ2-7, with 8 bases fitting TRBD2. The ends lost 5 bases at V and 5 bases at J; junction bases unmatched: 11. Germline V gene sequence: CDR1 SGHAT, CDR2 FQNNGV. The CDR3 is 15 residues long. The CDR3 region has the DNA TGTGCCAGCAGCCAAGAGCGGGAGCTTAAACACGAGCAGTACTTC. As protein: CASSQERELKHEQYF. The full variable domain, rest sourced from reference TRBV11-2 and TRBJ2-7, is EAGVAQSPRYKIIEKRQSVAFWCNPISGHATLYWYQQILGQGPKLLIQFQNNGVVDDSQLPKDRFSAERLKGVDSTLKIQPAKLEDSAVYLCASSQERELKHEQYFGPGTRLTVT.